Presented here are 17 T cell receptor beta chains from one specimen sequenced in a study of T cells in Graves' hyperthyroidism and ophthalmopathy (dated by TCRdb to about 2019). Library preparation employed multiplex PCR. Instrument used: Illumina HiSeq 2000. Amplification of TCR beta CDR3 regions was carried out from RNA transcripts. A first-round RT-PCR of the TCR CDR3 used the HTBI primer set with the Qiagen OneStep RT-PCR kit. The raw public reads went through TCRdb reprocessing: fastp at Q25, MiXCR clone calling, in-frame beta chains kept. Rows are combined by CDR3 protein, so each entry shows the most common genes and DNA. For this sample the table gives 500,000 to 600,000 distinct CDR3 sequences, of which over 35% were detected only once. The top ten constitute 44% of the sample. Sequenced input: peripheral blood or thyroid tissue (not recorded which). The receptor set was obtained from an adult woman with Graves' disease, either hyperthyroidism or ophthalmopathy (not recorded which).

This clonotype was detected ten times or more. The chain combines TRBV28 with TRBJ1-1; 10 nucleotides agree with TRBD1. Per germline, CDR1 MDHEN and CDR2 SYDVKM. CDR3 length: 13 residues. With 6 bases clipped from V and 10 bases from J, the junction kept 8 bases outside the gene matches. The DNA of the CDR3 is TGTGCCAGCAGGGGGACAGGGGATAAGGGAGCTTTCTTT. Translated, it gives CASRGTGDKGAFF.

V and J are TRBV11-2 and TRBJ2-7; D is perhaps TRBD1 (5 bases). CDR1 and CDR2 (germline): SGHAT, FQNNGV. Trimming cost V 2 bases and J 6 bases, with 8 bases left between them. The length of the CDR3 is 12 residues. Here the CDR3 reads CASSLQGFEQYF. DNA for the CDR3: TGTGCCAGCAGCTTACAGGGCTTCGAGCAGTACTTC.

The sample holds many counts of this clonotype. CDR3 residues: CATSRDRRVGKETQYF. The CDR3 DNA sequence: TGTGCCACCAGCAGAGATAGGCGAGTGGGAAAAGAGACCCAGTACTTC. The rearrangement joins TRBV15 to TRBJ2-5; no clear D gene. The germline gives CDR1 LNHNV, CDR2 YYDKDF (reference sequence). The V gene lost 0 bases and the J gene lost 3 bases, with 14 bases spanning the gap. The CDR3 is made up of 16 amino acids.

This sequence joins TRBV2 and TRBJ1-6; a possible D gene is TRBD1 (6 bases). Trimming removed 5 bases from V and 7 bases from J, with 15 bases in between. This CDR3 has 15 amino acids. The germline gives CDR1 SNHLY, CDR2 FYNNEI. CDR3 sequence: CASSYSNRGNSPLHF. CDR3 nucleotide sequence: TGTGCCAGCAGTTACTCGAATAGGGGGAATTCACCCCTCCACTTT.

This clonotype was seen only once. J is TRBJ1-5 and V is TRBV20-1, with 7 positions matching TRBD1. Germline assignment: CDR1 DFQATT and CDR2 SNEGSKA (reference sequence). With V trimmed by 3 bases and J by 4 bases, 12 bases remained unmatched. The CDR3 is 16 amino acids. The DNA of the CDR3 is TGCAGTGCTAGGAGACAACAGGGGTCTTGGAATCAGCCCCAGCATTTT. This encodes CSARRQQGSWNQPQHF.

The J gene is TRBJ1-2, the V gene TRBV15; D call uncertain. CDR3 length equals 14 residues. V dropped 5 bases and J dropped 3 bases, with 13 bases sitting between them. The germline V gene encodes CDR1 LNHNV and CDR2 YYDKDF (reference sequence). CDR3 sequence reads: CATSFRARDYGYTF. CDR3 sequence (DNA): TGTGCCACCAGCTTTAGGGCGAGAGACTATGGCTACACCTTC.

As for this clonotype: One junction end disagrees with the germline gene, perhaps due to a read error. Here the CDR3 DNA reads TGTGCCATCAGTGATGAGGGTTTT. Residues: CAISDEGF. V and J are TRBV10-3 and TRBJ2-2; maybe TRBD2 (5 bases). This CDR3 comprises 8 residues. Per the germline V gene, CDR1 is ENHRY and CDR2 is SYGVKD.

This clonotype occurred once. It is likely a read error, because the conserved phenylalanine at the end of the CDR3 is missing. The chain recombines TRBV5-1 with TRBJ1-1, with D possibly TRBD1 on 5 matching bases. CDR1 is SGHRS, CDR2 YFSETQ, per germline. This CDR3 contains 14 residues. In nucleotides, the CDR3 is TGCGCCAGCAGCTTGCAGACAGTGAACGCTGAAGCTTTCCTT. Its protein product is CASSLQTVNAEAFL.

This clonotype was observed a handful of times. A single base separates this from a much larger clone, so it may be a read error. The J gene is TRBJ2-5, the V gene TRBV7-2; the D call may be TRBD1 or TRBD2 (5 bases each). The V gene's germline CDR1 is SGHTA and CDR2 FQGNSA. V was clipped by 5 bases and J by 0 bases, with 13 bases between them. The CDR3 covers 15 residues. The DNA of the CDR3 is TGTGCCAGCAGCCACCGGGGCTTTGACCAAGAGACCCAGTACTTC. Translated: CASSHRGFDQETQYF.

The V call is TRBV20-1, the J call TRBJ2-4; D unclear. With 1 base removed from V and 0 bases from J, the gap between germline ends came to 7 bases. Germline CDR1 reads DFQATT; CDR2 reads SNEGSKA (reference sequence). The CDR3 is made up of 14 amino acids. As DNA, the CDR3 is TGCAGTGCTAGAGTTTCTCTAGCCAAAAACATTCAGTACTTC. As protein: CSARVSLAKNIQYF.

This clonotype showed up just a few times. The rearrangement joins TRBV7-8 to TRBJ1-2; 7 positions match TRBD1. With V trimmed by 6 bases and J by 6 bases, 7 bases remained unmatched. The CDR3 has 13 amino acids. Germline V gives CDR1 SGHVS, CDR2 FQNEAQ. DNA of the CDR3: TGTGCCAGCAGGCGACCGGGACAGCATGGCTACACCTTC. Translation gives CASRRPGQHGYTF.

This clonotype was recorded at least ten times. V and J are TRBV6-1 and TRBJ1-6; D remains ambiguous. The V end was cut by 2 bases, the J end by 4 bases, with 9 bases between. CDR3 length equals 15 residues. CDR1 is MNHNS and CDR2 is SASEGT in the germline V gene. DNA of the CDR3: TGTGCCAGCAGTGAAATGGACGGTTATAATTCACCCCTCCACTTT. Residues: CASSEMDGYNSPLHF.

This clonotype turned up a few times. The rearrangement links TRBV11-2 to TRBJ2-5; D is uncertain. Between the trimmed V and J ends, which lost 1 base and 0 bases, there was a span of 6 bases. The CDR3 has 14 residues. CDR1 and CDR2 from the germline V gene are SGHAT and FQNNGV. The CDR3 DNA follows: TGTGCCAGCAGCTTAGGGACCTACCAAGAGACCCAGTACTTC. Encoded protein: CASSLGTYQETQYF. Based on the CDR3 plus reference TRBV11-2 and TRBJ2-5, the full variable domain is EAGVAQSPRYKIIEKRQSVAFWCNPISGHATLYWYQQILGQGPKLLIQFQNNGVVDDSQLPKDRFSAERLKGVDSTLKIQPAKLEDSAVYLCASSLGTYQETQYFGPGTRLLVL.

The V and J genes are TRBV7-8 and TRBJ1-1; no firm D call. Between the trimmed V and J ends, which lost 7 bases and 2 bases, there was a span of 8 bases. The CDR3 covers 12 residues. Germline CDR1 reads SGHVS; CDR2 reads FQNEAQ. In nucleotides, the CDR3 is TGTGCCAGCATGGGAAGAAACACTGAAGCTTTCTTT. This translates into CASMGRNTEAFF.

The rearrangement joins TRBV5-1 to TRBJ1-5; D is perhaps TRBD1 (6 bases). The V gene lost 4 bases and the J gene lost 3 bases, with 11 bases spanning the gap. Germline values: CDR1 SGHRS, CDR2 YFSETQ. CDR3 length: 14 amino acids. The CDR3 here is CASSLDSYNQPQHF. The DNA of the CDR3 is TGCGCCAGCAGCCTGGACAGCTACAATCAGCCCCAGCATTTT.

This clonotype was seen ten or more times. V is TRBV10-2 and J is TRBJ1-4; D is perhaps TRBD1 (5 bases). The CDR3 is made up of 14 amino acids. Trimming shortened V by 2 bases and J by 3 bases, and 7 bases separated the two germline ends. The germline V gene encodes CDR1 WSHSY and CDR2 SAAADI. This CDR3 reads CASSEPGPNEKLFF. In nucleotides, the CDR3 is TGCGCCAGCAGTGAGCCGGGACCTAATGAAAAACTGTTTTTT.

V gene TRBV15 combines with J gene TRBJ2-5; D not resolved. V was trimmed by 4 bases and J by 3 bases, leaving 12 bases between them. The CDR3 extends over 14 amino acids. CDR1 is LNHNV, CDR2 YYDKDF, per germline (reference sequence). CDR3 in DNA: TGTGCCACCAGCAAGAGGACGGTCGAAGAGACCCAGTACTTC. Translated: CATSKRTVEETQYF.